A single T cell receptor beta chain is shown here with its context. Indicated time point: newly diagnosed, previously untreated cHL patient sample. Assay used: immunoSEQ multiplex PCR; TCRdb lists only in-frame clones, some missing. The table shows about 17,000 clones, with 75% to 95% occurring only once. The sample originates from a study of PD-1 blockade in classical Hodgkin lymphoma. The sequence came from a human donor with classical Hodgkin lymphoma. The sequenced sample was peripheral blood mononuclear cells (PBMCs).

CDR3 amino acids: CASSISSGMVRTDTQYF. DNA of the CDR3: TGTGCCAGTAGTATTTCCAGCGGGATGGTTAGGACAGATACGCAGTATTTT. The J gene is TRBJ2-3, the V gene TRBV19, with TRBD2 matching over 7 bases. Germline CDR1 LNHDA, CDR2 SQIVND (reference sequence). This CDR3 comprises 17 residues. V trimming: 3 bases; J trimming: 3 bases; junction bases outside the gene matches: 12.